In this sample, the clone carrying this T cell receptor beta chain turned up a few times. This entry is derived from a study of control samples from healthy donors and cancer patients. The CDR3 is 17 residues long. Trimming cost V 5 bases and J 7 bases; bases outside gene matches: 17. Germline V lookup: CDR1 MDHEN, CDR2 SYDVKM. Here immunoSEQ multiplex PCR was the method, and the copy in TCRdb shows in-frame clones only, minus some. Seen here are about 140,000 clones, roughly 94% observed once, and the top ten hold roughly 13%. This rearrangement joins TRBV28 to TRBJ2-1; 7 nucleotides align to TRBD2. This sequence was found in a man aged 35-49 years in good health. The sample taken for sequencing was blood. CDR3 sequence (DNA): TGTGCCAGCAGTCTGGGAGAGGAGGGGAGGGTGGTAAATGAGCAGTTCTTC. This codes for CASSLGEEGRVVNEQFF. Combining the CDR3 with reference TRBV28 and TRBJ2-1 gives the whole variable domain DVKVTQSSRYLVKRTGEKVFLECVQDMDHENMFWYRQDPGLGLRLIYFSYDVKMKEKGDIPEGYSVSREKKERFSLILESASTNQTSMYLCASSLGEEGRVVNEQFFGPGTRLTVL.